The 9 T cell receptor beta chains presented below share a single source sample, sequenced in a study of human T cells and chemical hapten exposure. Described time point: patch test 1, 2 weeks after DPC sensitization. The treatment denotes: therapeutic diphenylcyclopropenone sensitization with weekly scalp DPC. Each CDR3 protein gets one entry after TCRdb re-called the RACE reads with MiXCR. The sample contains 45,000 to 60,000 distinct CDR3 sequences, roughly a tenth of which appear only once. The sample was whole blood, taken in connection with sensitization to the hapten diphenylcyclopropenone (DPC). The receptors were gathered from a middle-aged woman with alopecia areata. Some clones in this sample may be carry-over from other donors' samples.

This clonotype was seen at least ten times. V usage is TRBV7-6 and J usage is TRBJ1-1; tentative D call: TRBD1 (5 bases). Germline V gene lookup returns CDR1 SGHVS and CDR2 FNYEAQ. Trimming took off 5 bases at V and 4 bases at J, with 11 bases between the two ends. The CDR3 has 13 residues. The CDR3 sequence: CASSAGRSTEAFF. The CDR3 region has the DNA TGTGCCAGCAGCGCGGGACGGAGCACTGAAGCTTTCTTT.

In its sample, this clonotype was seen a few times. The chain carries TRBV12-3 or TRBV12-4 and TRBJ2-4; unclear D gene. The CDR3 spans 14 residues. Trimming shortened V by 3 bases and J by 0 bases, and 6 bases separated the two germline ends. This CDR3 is CASSFGSAKNIQYF. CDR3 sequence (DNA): TGTGCCAGCAGTTTCGGATCAGCCAAAAACATTCAGTACTTC.

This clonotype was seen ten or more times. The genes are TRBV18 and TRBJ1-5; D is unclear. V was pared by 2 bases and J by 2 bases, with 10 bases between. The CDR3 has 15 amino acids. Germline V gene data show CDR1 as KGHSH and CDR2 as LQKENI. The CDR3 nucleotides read TGTGCCAGCTCACCAGGCCCCCCCCGCAATCAGCCCCAGCATTTT. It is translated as CASSPGPPRNQPQHF.

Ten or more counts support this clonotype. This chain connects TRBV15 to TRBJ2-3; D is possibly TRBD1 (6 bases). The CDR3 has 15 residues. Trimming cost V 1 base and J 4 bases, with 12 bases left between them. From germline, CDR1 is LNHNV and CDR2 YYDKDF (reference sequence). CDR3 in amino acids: CATSRARGGPDTQYF. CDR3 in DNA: TGTGCCACCAGCAGAGCGAGAGGGGGACCAGATACGCAGTATTTT.

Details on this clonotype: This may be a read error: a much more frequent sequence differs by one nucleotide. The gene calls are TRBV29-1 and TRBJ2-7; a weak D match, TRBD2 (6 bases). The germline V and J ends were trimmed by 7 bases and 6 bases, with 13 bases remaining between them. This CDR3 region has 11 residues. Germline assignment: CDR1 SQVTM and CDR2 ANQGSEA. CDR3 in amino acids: CSAERGSEQYF. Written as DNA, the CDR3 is TGCAGCGCCGAACGGGGGAGCGAGCAGTACTTC.

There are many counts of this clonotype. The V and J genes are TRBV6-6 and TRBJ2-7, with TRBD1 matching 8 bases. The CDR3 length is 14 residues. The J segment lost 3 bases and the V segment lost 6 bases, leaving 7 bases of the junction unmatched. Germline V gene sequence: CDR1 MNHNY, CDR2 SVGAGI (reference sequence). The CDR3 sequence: CASSLGQVLYEQYF. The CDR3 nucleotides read TGTGCCAGCAGCCTGGGACAGGTACTCTACGAGCAGTACTTC.

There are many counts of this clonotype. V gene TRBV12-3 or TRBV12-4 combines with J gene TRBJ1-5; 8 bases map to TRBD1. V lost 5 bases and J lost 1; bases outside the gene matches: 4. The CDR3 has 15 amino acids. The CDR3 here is CASSERTGSNQPQHF. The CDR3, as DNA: TGTGCCAGCAGTGAAAGGACAGGGAGCAATCAGCCCCAGCATTTT.

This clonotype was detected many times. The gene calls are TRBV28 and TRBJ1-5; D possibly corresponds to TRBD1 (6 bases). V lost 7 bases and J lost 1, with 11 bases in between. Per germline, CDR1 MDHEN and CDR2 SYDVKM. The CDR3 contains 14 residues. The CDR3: CASILGTSNQPQHF. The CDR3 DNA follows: TGTGCCAGCATTCTCGGGACAAGCAATCAGCCCCAGCATTTT.

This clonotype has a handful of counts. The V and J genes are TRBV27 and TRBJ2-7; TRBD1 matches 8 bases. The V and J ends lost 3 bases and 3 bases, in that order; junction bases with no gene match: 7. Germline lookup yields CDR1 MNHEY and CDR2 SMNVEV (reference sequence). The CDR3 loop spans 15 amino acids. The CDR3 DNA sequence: TGTGCCAGCAGTTTGGGGACAACAGGGGGCTACGAGCAGTACTTC. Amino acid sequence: CASSLGTTGGYEQYF.